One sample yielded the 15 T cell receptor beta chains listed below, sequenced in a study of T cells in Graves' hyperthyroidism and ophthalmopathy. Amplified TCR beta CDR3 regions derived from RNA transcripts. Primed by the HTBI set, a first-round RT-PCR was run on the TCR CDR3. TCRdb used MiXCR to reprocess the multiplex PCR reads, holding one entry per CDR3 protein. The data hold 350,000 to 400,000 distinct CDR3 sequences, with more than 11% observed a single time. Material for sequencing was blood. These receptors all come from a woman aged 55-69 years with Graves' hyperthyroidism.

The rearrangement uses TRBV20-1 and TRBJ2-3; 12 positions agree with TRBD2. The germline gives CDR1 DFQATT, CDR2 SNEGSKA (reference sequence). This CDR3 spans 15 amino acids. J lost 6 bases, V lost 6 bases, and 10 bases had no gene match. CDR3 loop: CSAETSGSFGDTQYF. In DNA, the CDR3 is TGCAGTGCGGAGACTAGCGGGAGTTTCGGGGATACGCAGTATTTT.

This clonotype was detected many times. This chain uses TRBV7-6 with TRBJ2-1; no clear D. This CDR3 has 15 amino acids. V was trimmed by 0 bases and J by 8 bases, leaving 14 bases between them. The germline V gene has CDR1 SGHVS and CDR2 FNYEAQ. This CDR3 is CASSLAGSKIDEQFF. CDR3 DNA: TGTGCCAGCAGCTTAGCAGGGTCAAAGATCGATGAGCAGTTCTTC. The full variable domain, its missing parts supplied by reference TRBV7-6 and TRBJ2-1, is GAGVSQSPRYKVTKRGQDVALRCDPISGHVSLYWYRQALGQGPEFLTYFNYEAQQDKSGLPNDRFSAERPEGSISTLTIQRTEQRDSAMYRCASSLAGSKIDEQFFGPGTRLTVL.

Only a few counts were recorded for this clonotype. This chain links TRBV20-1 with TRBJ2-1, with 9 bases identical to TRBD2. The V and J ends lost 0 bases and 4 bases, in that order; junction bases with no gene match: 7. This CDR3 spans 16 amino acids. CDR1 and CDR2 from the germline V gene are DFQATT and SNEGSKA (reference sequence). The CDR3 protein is CSARDGSGRSYNEQFF. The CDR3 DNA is TGCAGTGCTAGAGATGGAAGCGGGAGGTCTTACAATGAGCAGTTCTTC.

CDR3 protein: CATSDWGENQPQHF. CDR3 sequence (DNA): TGTGCCACCAGTGATTGGGGAGAGAATCAGCCCCAGCATTTT. The chain is built from TRBV24-1 and TRBJ1-5; D is unclear. From germline, CDR1 is KGHDR and CDR2 SFDVKD. The CDR3 contains 14 residues. With 2 bases removed from V and 4 bases from J, the gap between germline ends came to 8 bases.

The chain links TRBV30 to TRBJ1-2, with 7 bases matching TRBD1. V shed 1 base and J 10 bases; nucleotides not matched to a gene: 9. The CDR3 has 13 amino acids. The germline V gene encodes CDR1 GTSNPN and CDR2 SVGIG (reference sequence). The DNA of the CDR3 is TGTGCCTGGAGTGGGTTGGGACAGAAGGACTACACCTTC. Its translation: CAWSGLGQKDYTF.

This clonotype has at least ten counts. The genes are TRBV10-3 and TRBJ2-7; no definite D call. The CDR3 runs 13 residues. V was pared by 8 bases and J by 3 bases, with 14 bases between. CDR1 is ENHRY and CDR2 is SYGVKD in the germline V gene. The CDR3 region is CAICQLPIYEQYF. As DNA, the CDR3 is TGTGCCATCTGCCAGCTACCGATCTACGAGCAGTACTTC.

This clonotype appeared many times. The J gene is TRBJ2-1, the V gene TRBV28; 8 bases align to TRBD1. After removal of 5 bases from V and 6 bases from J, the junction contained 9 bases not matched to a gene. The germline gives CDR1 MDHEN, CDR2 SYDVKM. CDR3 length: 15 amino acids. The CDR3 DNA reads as TGTGCCAGCAGTCTCCCCGGGACAGGAACCAATGAGCAGTTCTTC. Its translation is CASSLPGTGTNEQFF.

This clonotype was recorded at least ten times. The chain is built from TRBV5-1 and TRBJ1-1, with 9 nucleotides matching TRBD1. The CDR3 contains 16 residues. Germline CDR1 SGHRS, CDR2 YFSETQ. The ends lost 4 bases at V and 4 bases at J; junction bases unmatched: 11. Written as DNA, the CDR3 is TGCGCCAGCAGCGCCGCAGGGACAGGGAAGGTCACTGAAGCTTTCTTT. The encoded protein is CASSAAGTGKVTEAFF.

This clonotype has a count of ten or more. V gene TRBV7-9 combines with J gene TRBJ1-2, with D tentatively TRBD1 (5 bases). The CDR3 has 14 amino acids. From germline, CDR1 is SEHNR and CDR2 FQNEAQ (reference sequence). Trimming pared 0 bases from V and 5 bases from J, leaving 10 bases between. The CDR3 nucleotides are TGTGCCAGCAGCTTAGCAGGGCAGGGTTATGGCTACACCTTC. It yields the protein CASSLAGQGYGYTF.

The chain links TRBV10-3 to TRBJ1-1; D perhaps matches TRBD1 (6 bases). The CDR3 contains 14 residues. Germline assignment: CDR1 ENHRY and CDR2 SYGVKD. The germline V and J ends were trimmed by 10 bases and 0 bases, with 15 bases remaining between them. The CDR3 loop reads CATMGAGMNTEAFF. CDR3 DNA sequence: TGTGCCACTATGGGGGCGGGGATGAACACTGAAGCTTTCTTT.

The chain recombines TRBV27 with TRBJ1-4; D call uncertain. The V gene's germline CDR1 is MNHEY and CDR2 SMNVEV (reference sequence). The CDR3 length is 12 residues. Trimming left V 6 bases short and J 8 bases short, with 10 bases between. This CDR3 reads CASRGPGEKLFF. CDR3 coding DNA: TGTGCCAGCAGGGGCCCTGGGGAAAAACTGTTTTTT.

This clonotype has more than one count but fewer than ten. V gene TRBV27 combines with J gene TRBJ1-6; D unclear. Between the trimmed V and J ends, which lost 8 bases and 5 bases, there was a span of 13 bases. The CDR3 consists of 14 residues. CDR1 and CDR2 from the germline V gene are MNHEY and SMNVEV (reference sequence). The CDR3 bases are TGTGCCAGCGCATCCCGTTTCGATAATTCACCCCTCCACTTT. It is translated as CASASRFDNSPLHF.

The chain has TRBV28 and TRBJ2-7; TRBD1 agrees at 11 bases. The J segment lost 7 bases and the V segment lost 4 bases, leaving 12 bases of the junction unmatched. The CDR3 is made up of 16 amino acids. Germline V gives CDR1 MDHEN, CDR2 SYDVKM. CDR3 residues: CASSSQPGQGDGEQYF. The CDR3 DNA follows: TGTGCCAGCAGTTCGCAACCGGGACAGGGGGATGGGGAGCAGTACTTC.

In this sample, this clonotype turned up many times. The DNA for the CDR3 is TGTGCCAGCAGTTCCGGGAGCACAGATACGCAGTATTTT. It codes for CASSSGSTDTQYF. This chain connects TRBV28 to TRBJ2-3, with D unclear. Germline CDR1 is MDHEN and CDR2 is SYDVKM. This CDR3 is built from 13 residues. V dropped 4 bases and J dropped 0 bases, with 5 bases sitting between them.

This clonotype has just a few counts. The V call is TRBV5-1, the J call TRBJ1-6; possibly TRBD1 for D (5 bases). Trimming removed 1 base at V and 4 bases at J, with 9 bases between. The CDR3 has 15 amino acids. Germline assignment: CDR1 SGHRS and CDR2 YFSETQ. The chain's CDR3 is CASSLRDPYNSPLHF. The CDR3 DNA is TGCGCCAGCAGCTTGCGGGACCCTTATAATTCACCCCTCCACTTT.